A selection of T cell receptor beta chains follows, all from one sample in a study of T cell responses to AZD1222 COVID-19 vaccine. Method: immunoSEQ multiplex PCR; TCRdb's copy keeps in-frame clones and lacks some. The sample includes over 95,000 clones, around nine tenths of them seen just once. The source was peripheral blood, collected on day 0 of AZD1222 vaccination. The receptors were gathered from an adult in good health. Both conserved end residues are part of each CDR3. The D gene is left open where the match is weak. Clone size, where shown, is once, few, many, or a class for clones that have expanded.

V gene: TRBV2
J gene: TRBJ1-5
clone size: .
D gene: .
CDR3 DNA: TGTGCCAGCAGTGAAGCTGGCAGGACCAATCAGCCCCAGCATTTT
CDR3 protein: CASSEAGRTNQPQHF

V gene: TRBV4-3
J gene: TRBJ2-5
clone size: .
D gene: .
CDR3 DNA: TGCGCCAGCAGCCAAGGGATTGGACCACAAGAGACCCAGTACTTC
CDR3 protein: CASSQGIGPQETQYF

V gene: TRBV30
J gene: TRBJ2-3
clone size: .
D gene: TRBD1
CDR3 DNA: TGTGCCTGGAGTGTACAGGGGTCAGATACGCAGTATTTT
CDR3 protein: CAWSVQGSDTQYF

V gene: TRBV3-1/TRBV3-2
J gene: TRBJ2-2
clone size: .
D gene: .
CDR3 DNA: TGTGCCAGCAGCCGGGGCCGCCTGAACACCGGGGAGCTGTTTTTT
CDR3 protein: CASSRGRLNTGELFF

V gene: TRBV9
J gene: TRBJ2-7
clone size: .
D gene: .
CDR3 DNA: TGTGCCAGCAGCGTAGGGACCAGCGCGGGGGAGCAGTACTTC
CDR3 protein: CASSVGTSAGEQYF

V gene: TRBV7-2
J gene: TRBJ1-3
clone size: .
D gene: .
CDR3 DNA: TGTGCCAGCAGCGACGGCGGGGGGCGGGTAGGAAACACCATATATTTT
CDR3 protein: CASSDGGGRVGNTIYF

V gene: TRBV9
J gene: TRBJ1-4
clone size: .
D gene: .
CDR3 DNA: TGTGCCAGCAGCGTACAGGCCGCAACTAATGAAAAACTGTTTTTT
CDR3 protein: CASSVQAATNEKLFF

V gene: TRBV7-2
J gene: TRBJ2-7
clone size: .
D gene: .
CDR3 DNA: TGTGCCAGCAGCTTGTCCCTATCCTACGAGCAGTACTTC
CDR3 protein: CASSLSLSYEQYF

V gene: TRBV4-3
J gene: TRBJ1-2
clone size: many
D gene: TRBD1
CDR3 DNA: TGCGCCAGCAGCCAAGAGCCGATTCTCGACAGGGGGAGACATGGCTACACCTTC
CDR3 protein: CASSQEPILDRGRHGYTF

V gene: TRBV19
J gene: TRBJ2-2
clone size: .
D gene: TRBD1
CDR3 DNA: TGTGCCAGTAGTATTTCGTGGGACAGGGTAAACACCGGGGAGCTGTTTTTT
CDR3 protein: CASSISWDRVNTGELFF

V gene: TRBV5-4
J gene: TRBJ2-1
clone size: once
D gene: TRBD2
CDR3 DNA: TGTGCCAGCAGCTCCTCGAGGACTAGCGGGAGAAATGAGCAGTTCTTC
CDR3 protein: CASSSSRTSGRNEQFF

V gene: TRBV13
J gene: TRBJ2-3
clone size: .
D gene: .
CDR3 DNA: TGTGCCAGCAGCTTTGGGGAGGTGGGTAAAGATACGCAGTATTTT
CDR3 protein: CASSFGEVGKDTQYF

V gene: TRBV6-6
J gene: TRBJ1-5
clone size: .
D gene: .
CDR3 DNA: TGTGCCAGCAGTGGGGGGGGAAGCCAGCCCCAGCATTTT
CDR3 protein: CASSGGGSQPQHF